Following are 15 T cell receptor beta chains from one sample sequenced in a study of blood T cell repertoires in COVID-19. Some clones are missing from TCRdb's copy, which holds only in-frame ones; the method was immunoSEQ multiplex PCR. The table lists some 250,000 clones, 70% to 85% of them singletons. Sequenced sample: peripheral blood. The receptors were gathered from an elderly woman with acute or convalescent COVID-19.

The J gene is TRBJ2-7, the V gene TRBV27; unclear D gene. V was trimmed by 3 bases and J by 0 bases, leaving 6 bases between them. The CDR3 has 13 amino acids. In germline, CDR1 is MNHEY, CDR2 SMNVEV (reference sequence). The CDR3 DNA follows: TGTGCCAGCAGTTTTAGGAGCTCCTACGAGCAGTACTTC. Protein: CASSFRSSYEQYF.

V is TRBV2 and J is TRBJ2-6, with D maybe TRBD2 (6 bases). The CDR3 sequence is 17 residues long. Between the trimmed V and J ends, which lost 3 bases and 2 bases, there was a span of 14 bases. Germline CDR1 SNHLY, CDR2 FYNNEI. CDR3 amino acids: CASSEGTGRTGANVLTF. CDR3 nucleotide sequence: TGTGCCAGCAGTGAGGGGACGGGGAGGACTGGGGCCAACGTCCTGACTTTC.

The chain carries TRBV5-4 and TRBJ2-3; 8 bases are shared with TRBD1. The ends lost 3 bases at V and 1 base at J; junction bases unmatched: 7. The CDR3 spans 16 residues. Germline CDR1 SGHNT, CDR2 YYREEE (reference sequence). This chain's CDR3 is CASSSKTGEGTDTQYF. As DNA, the CDR3 is TGTGCCAGCAGCTCCAAGACAGGGGAGGGCACAGATACGCAGTATTTT. Full variable domain (outside the CDR3, taken from reference TRBV5-4 and TRBJ2-3): ETGVTQSPTHLIKTRGQQVTLRCSSQSGHNTVSWYQQALGQGPQFIFQYYREEENGRGNFPPRFSGLQFPNYSSELNVNALELDDSALYLCASSSKTGEGTDTQYFGPGTRLTVL.

The V gene is TRBV12-5, the J gene TRBJ2-7; D is perhaps TRBD1 (7 bases). This CDR3 has 15 amino acids. CDR1 LGHNT and CDR2 FRNRAP come from the germline V gene. Trimming pared 6 bases from V and 3 bases from J, leaving 18 bases between. The CDR3 spells CASGLFAQGGYEQYF. Here the CDR3 DNA reads TGTGCTAGTGGCCTCTTCGCCCAGGGGGGCTACGAGCAGTACTTC.

The CDR3 bases are TGTGCCAGCAGTGAAGTAACGGGAGGGCCTGCTGAGCAGTTCTTC. This gives the protein CASSEVTGGPAEQFF. The gene calls are TRBV2 and TRBJ2-1, with TRBD2 identical over 8 bases. CDR1 is SNHLY, CDR2 FYNNEI, per germline. CDR3 length: 15 residues. V was clipped by 1 base and J by 9 bases; unmatched bases: 8.

V usage is TRBV20-1 and J usage is TRBJ2-3; perhaps TRBD1 as D (7 bases). V was shortened by 6 bases and J by 0 bases, with 19 bases between the two germline ends. The germline gives CDR1 DFQATT, CDR2 SNEGSKA (reference sequence). The CDR3 covers 16 residues. The CDR3 protein is CSASFNRGGSTDTQYF. Here the CDR3 DNA reads TGCAGTGCCAGTTTTAACAGGGGAGGTAGCACAGATACGCAGTATTTT.

The V gene is TRBV6-5, the J gene TRBJ1-2, with D possibly being TRBD1 (6 bases). The V and J ends lost 10 bases and 7 bases respectively, with 13 bases between them. Germline values: CDR1 MNHEY, CDR2 SVGAGI. This CDR3 contains 11 residues. CDR3 nucleotide sequence: TGTGCCACCCAGGGGTCGGCTGGCTACACCTTC. This encodes CATQGSAGYTF.

V and J are TRBV5-1 and TRBJ2-7; tentatively, D is TRBD1 (5 bases). V shed 1 base and J shed 2 bases, with 13 bases lying between them. This CDR3 has 15 residues. Germline V gene sequence: CDR1 SGHRS, CDR2 YFSETQ. The CDR3 nucleotides are TGCGCCAGCAGCTTGAGGGGCGGAAGCCCCTACGAGCAGTACTTC. Encoded protein: CASSLRGGSPYEQYF.

DNA for the CDR3: TGTGCCAGCAGCTTGACAGGGGTAGGGACTGAAGCTTTCTTT. This translates into CASSLTGVGTEAFF. The chain combines TRBV11-2 with TRBJ1-1; 8 nucleotides match TRBD1. In germline, CDR1 is SGHAT, CDR2 FQNNGV. This CDR3 region has 14 residues. V lost 3 bases to trimming and J lost 5 bases; unmatched junction nucleotides: 5.

This clone was found once. The rearrangement links TRBV5-1 to TRBJ2-3; 8 nucleotides line up with TRBD2. The CDR3 is 16 amino acids. Germline trimming cut 3 bases from V and 1 base from J; bases unmatched to any gene: 7. Germline V gene sequence: CDR1 SGHRS, CDR2 YFSETQ. This CDR3 is CASSSSPLAGTDTQYF. Written as DNA, the CDR3 is TGCGCCAGCAGCTCCTCACCACTAGCGGGCACAGATACGCAGTATTTT.

V usage is TRBV18 and J usage is TRBJ2-3; 8 bases fit TRBD2. V gave up 2 bases and J gave up 6 bases; unmatched junction bases: 4. The CDR3 has 14 amino acids. Germline V CDR1 and CDR2: KGHSH, LQKENI. As DNA, the CDR3 is TGTGCCAGCTCACCAGGGACTAGTTATGATACGCAGTATTTT. Its protein is CASSPGTSYDTQYF.

The chain couples TRBV14 to TRBJ1-2; perhaps TRBD1 as D (6 bases). The CDR3 runs 15 residues. V lost 0 bases and J lost 4, with 12 bases in between. Looked up from germline, CDR1 is SGHDN and CDR2 is FVKESK. The CDR3 DNA is TGTGCCAGCAGCCAAGAAGGCAGGGGATTCTATGGCTACACCTTC. It encodes CASSQEGRGFYGYTF.

CDR3 bases: TGCGCCAGCAGCTTGGCCTCCTCTAGCGGGAGTCGCCACGAGCAGTACTTC. Translating it yields CASSLASSSGSRHEQYF. The chain recombines TRBV5-1 with TRBJ2-7; 10 bases are shared with TRBD2. Germline V lookup: CDR1 SGHRS, CDR2 YFSETQ. This CDR3 has 17 amino acids. The junction had 11 bases not matched to a gene; V was cut back by 0 bases and J by 5 bases.

This clone has only a few counts. J is TRBJ1-5 and V is TRBV6-5, with unresolved D. This CDR3 has 14 amino acids. Trimming left V 6 bases short and J 2 bases short, with 11 bases between. CDR1 is MNHEY, CDR2 SVGAGI, per germline. The CDR3 here is CASSPGIGNQPQHF. For the CDR3, the DNA is TGTGCCAGCAGCCCGGGAATCGGCAATCAGCCCCAGCATTTT.

This sequence joins TRBV4-2 and TRBJ2-5; 14 bases match TRBD2. The junction had 5 bases not matched to a gene; V was cut back by 4 bases and J by 4 bases. The CDR3 runs to 16 residues. Germline CDR1 LGHNA, CDR2 YNFKEQ. CDR3 in amino acids: CASSRETSGRAETQYF. The CDR3 DNA reads TGTGCCAGCAGCCGAGAGACTAGCGGGAGGGCAGAGACCCAGTACTTC.